Listed below are T cell receptor beta chains from one sample, sequenced in a study of technical replicates of blood from several donors. Assay: immunoSEQ multiplex PCR; the TCRdb copy retains only in-frame clones and omits some. The sample shows roughly 62,000 clones, about nine tenths of them seen only once. Specimen: PBMCs. Receptors were obtained from a human donor in good health. Some clones in this sample may be carry-over from other donors' samples. Each CDR3 is given with its conserved first and last residue. A D gene is named only where the DNA matches it firmly. Only some rows state a clone size, as once, few, many or a class for expanded clones.

d_gene	abundance	j_gene	v_gene	CDR3nt	CDR3aa
TRBD1	-	TRBJ2-7	TRBV11-1	TGTGCCAGCAGCAGAGCTACCGGGACAGGAGCCTACGAGCAGTACTTC	CASSRATGTGAYEQYF
TRBD2	few	TRBJ2-5	TRBV6-1	TGTGCCAGCAGTGACCTAGCGGGGGGGCAGGAGACCCAGTACTTC	CASSDLAGGQETQYF
TRBD1	-	TRBJ1-1	TRBV27	TGTGCCAGCAGTCCGGGACAGGGGCGGACTGAAGCTTTCTTT	CASSPGQGRTEAFF
TRBD1	-	TRBJ1-1	TRBV7-9	TGTGCCAGCAGTCGGTGGACAGGGTCGGAAGCGAACACTGAAGCTTTCTTT	CASSRWTGSEANTEAFF
-	-	TRBJ1-2	TRBV7-2	TGTGCCAGCAGCTTAGAATCGGGGAATGGCTACACCTTC	CASSLESGNGYTF
TRBD1	-	TRBJ1-6	TRBV18	TGTGCCAGCTCGAGACGGACAGGGGATAATTCACCCCTCCACTTT	CASSRRTGDNSPLHF
-	once	TRBJ2-5	TRBV4-1	TGCGCCAGCAGCCGACTAGGAGGGGAGACCCAGTACTTC	CASSRLGGETQYF
TRBD2	once	TRBJ2-7	TRBV27	TGTGCCAGCAGTTCCCCAGGTAGCGGGAGCTCCGAGCAGTACTTC	CASSSPGSGSSEQYF
TRBD1	-	TRBJ1-4	TRBV6-5	TGTGCCAGCAGTTACTCAGACAGGGAGAATGAAAAACTGTTTTTT	CASSYSDRENEKLFF
TRBD1	-	TRBJ2-7	TRBV7-2	TGTGCCAGCAGCTACGGACAGGGGTGGCTCGAGCAGTACTTC	CASSYGQGWLEQYF
-	-	TRBJ2-5	TRBV2	TGTGCCAGCGGTAGGGGCGAGCGTCAGACCCAGTACTTC	CASGRGERQTQYF
-	-	TRBJ2-7	TRBV4-3	TGCGCCAGCAGCCAAGGGCCCGACAGCTCCTACGAGCAGTACTTC	CASSQGPDSSYEQYF
-	once	TRBJ1-2	TRBV5-1	TGCGCCAGCAGCCAACAGGGTTTGTATGGCTACACCTTC	CASSQQGLYGYTF
-	-	TRBJ1-2	TRBV4-1	TGCGCCAGCAGCCAAGTTTCGCCGGGTATGCGCTATGGCTACACCTTC	CASSQVSPGMRYGYTF
TRBD1	-	TRBJ1-1	TRBV5-8	TGTGCCAGCAGCAGAGGACAGGGTGGGAACACTGAAGCTTTCTTT	CASSRGQGGNTEAFF
-	-	TRBJ2-7	TRBV30	TGTGCCTGGAGCGGAACAGGGCCGAACTACGAGCAGTACTTC	CAWSGTGPNYEQYF